The rows below give T cell receptor beta chains drawn from one sample of a study of T cell responses to AZD1222 COVID-19 vaccine. Here immunoSEQ multiplex PCR was the method, and the copy in TCRdb shows in-frame clones only, minus some. The table records about 120,000 clones, more than 75% of them present only once. Sequenced material: peripheral blood, taken on day 0 of AZD1222 vaccination. The receptor source for this set is an adult in good health. The CDR3 runs from the conserved cysteine through the conserved F or W. The D gene is left open where the match is weak. Some rows mark clone size as missing; the rest say once, few, many or name a class of expanded clone.

J gene,V gene,D gene,clone size,CDR3 DNA,CDR3 protein
TRBJ2-4,TRBV7-2,TRBD2,-,TGTGCCAGCAGCTTACTAAGGCTAGCGGATATAGCCAAAAACATTCAGTACTTC,CASSLLRLADIAKNIQYF
TRBJ1-5,TRBV28,TRBD1,-,TGTGCCAGCAGATTTGACAGGGCGAATCAGCCCCAGCATTTT,CASRFDRANQPQHF
TRBJ1-2,TRBV7-9,-,few,TGTGCCAGCAGCCCAGGGAGTGGCTACACCTTC,CASSPGSGYTF
TRBJ1-4,TRBV19,-,-,TGTGCCAGTAGCCGCCCGTCCGGGGCAGTTAATGAAAAACTGTTTTTT,CASSRPSGAVNEKLFF
TRBJ1-4,TRBV4-1,TRBD1,-,TGCGCCAGCAGCCCGACAGAGAAGGGGGCCTTTAATGAAAAACTGTTTTTT,CASSPTEKGAFNEKLFF
TRBJ2-1,TRBV6-5,-,-,TGTGCCGTATGTCAGGGCGAGGGAAATGAGCAGTTCTTC,CAVCQGEGNEQFF
TRBJ1-6,TRBV5-8,-,-,TGTGCCAGCAGCTTGGTTTCACCCCTCCACTTT,CASSLVSPLHF
TRBJ1-5,TRBV4-1,TRBD1,-,TGCGCCAGCAGCCAAGCTCCACTCAAACAGGGGGCGCTTCCATATAGCAATCAGCCCCAGCATTTT,CASSQAPLKQGALPYSNQPQHF
TRBJ2-3,TRBV7-2,TRBD2,-,TGTGCCAGCAGCTTATGGGCTAGCGGGGAAGTCACAGATACGCAGTATTTT,CASSLWASGEVTDTQYF
TRBJ2-7,TRBV6-5,-,-,TGTGCCAGTGGGTCTAGGGTAACCTACGAGCAGTACTTC,CASGSRVTYEQYF
TRBJ2-3,TRBV6-6,-,medium-sized,TGTGCCAGCAGGCGAACGACGGGACCCTCTACCACAGATACGCAGTATTTT,CASRRTTGPSTTDTQYF
TRBJ2-3,TRBV3-1/TRBV3-2,TRBD2,-,TGTGCCAGCAGTCCTGGACTAGCGGGGGGCACAGATACGCAGTATTTT,CASSPGLAGGTDTQYF
TRBJ1-6,TRBV3-1/TRBV3-2,-,-,TGTGCCAGCAGCCAAGATCGGGGGTCACCCCTCCACTTT,CASSQDRGSPLHF
TRBJ2-3,TRBV27,-,-,TGTGCCAGCAGTACGCAATGGGATACGCAGTATTTT,CASSTQWDTQYF
TRBJ2-3,TRBV6-4,-,-,TGTGCCAGCAGTGGAGGGTCCACAGATACGCAGTATTTT,CASSGGSTDTQYF
TRBJ2-3,TRBV9,-,-,TGTGCCAGCATGAGAGGACCCAGCACAGATACGCAGTATTTT,CASMRGPSTDTQYF
TRBJ2-7,TRBV27,TRBD1,-,TGTGCCAGCAGTTTAAGGCAGGGGGCAACCTACGAGCAGTACTTC,CASSLRQGATYEQYF
TRBJ1-2,TRBV28,-,few,TGTGCCAGCACCTCCGGGGAGGGAGTTAGGGGCTACACCTTC,CASTSGEGVRGYTF
TRBJ2-7,TRBV5-1,-,-,TGCGCCACAAAAGGCGGGACTTACTCCTACGAGCAGTACTTC,CATKGGTYSYEQYF
TRBJ1-3,TRBV7-2,-,-,TGTGCCAGCAGCAATACAGGGTTAACTGGAAACACCATATATTTT,CASSNTGLTGNTIYF
TRBJ2-7,TRBV24-1,TRBD2,-,TGTGCCACCAGTGATTCTAGCGGGGGTTTCTCCTACGAGCAGTACTTC,CATSDSSGGFSYEQYF
TRBJ2-7,TRBV5-1,-,few,TGCGCCAGCCGACCTGCTAGGGGCTTTGACGAGCAGTACTTC,CASRPARGFDEQYF
TRBJ2-7,TRBV2,-,-,TGTGCCAGCCGGAGGGACTCTTACGAGCAGTACTTC,CASRRDSYEQYF
TRBJ2-4,TRBV5-5,TRBD2,-,TGTGCCAGCAGCTTGATTACGGGAGGGGCGGACATTCAGTACTTC,CASSLITGGADIQYF
TRBJ1-1,TRBV12-3/TRBV12-4,-,-,TGTGCCAGCAGTTTAGGGCTGAACACTGAGGCTTTCTTT,CASSLGLNTEAFF
TRBJ2-7,TRBV2,TRBD2,few,TGTGCCAGCACCGAAAGGGGACTAGCGATCTACGAGCAGTACTTC,CASTERGLAIYEQYF
TRBJ1-1,TRBV28,-,-,TGTGCCAGCAGTTTATTCCGCGTCGACTGGAACACTGAAGCTTTCTTT,CASSLFRVDWNTEAFF
TRBJ2-7,TRBV15,-,-,TGTGCCACCAGCAGAGATGGCGGAGTATACGAGCAGTACTTC,CATSRDGGVYEQYF
TRBJ1-1,TRBV18,-,-,TGTGCCAGCTCCAGAGCGGGAGGGAACACTGAAGCTTTCTTT,CASSRAGGNTEAFF
TRBJ2-3,TRBV9,TRBD1,-,TGTGCCAGCAGCCCGGGGGCGGGACAGGGGAGAGATACGCAGTATTTT,CASSPGAGQGRDTQYF
TRBJ1-4,TRBV30,-,-,TGTGCCTGGAGTGTAGGGTCAGCGACTAATGAAAAACTGTTTTTT,CAWSVGSATNEKLFF
TRBJ1-2,TRBV30,-,-,TGTGCCTGGAGTCCCGCAGGGAACTATGGCTACACCTTC,CAWSPAGNYGYTF
TRBJ1-1,TRBV2,-,-,TGTGCCAGCAGTGAAGGGGGGTGGGTCACTGAAGCTTTCTTT,CASSEGGWVTEAFF
TRBJ1-1,TRBV11-2,-,-,TGTGCCAGCAGCCCGAGCGCCGGATACACTGAAGCTTTCTTT,CASSPSAGYTEAFF
TRBJ1-1,TRBV5-1,-,-,TGCGCCAGCAGCTTGGGGAGCGCGGGGGCATCCACTGAAGCTTTCTTT,CASSLGSAGASTEAFF
TRBJ1-1,TRBV19,-,once,TGTGCCAGTACCGTCCCCGGACCGGTTATGAACACTGAAGCTTTCTTT,CASTVPGPVMNTEAFF
TRBJ1-6,TRBV6-5,-,once,TGTGCCAGTTACGGGGGGGTCGGTTCACCCCTCCACTTT,CASYGGVGSPLHF
TRBJ1-1,TRBV9,-,-,TGTGCCAGCAGCCCCGGAGGGGTCAACACTGAAGCTTTCTTT,CASSPGGVNTEAFF
TRBJ1-6,TRBV3-1/TRBV3-2,-,-,TGTGCCAGCAGCCAAGACGTGGGGAATTCACCCCTCCACTTT,CASSQDVGNSPLHF
TRBJ1-1,TRBV5-6,-,-,TGTGCCAGCAGCGCACCGGGACTTAACACTGAAGCTTTCTTT,CASSAPGLNTEAFF
TRBJ2-7,TRBV5-1,-,-,TGCGCCAGCAGCCCCAGGGTCGCAGCCTACGAGCAGTACTTC,CASSPRVAAYEQYF
TRBJ2-2,TRBV7-8,TRBD1,-,TGTGCCAGCAGCTCCGGGACAGCAACCGGGGAGCTGTTTTTT,CASSSGTATGELFF
TRBJ1-1,TRBV19,-,-,TGTGCCAGTAATGAGGGCACTGAAGCTTTCTTT,CASNEGTEAFF
TRBJ1-1,TRBV7-8,TRBD1,few,TGTGCCAGCAGACGGGGACAGGGGACTGAAGCTTTCTTT,CASRRGQGTEAFF
TRBJ2-1,TRBV11-2,TRBD1,-,TGTGCCAGCAGCTTAGCGTCGTACAGGGGCAATGAGCAGTTCTTC,CASSLASYRGNEQFF
TRBJ2-7,TRBV30,-,-,TGTGCCTGGAGTTCGGGGGTTGTCCTTAGAGAGCAGTACTTC,CAWSSGVVLREQYF
TRBJ1-5,TRBV5-6,-,-,TGTGCCAGCAGCTTCGACCGGGACGATAGCAATCAGCCCCAGCATTTT,CASSFDRDDSNQPQHF
TRBJ2-1,TRBV9,TRBD2,once,TGTGCCAGCAGCGTAGGACTAGCGGGGGGATCCAATGAGCAGTTCTTC,CASSVGLAGGSNEQFF
TRBJ1-4,TRBV6-5,TRBD1,-,TGTGCCAGCAGTTCGGACAGGGTGGGGGGAAAACTGTTTTTT,CASSSDRVGGKLFF
TRBJ2-4,TRBV2,-,-,TGTGCCAGCACTTTGGGGAACAAAAACATTCAGTACTTC,CASTLGNKNIQYF
TRBJ2-7,TRBV2,TRBD2,-,TGTGCCAGCAGGGAAACTAGCGGGAGCTACGAGCAGTACTTC,CASRETSGSYEQYF
TRBJ2-4,TRBV10-3,TRBD1,-,TGTGCCATCAGTGACGTGGACAGGGAAGCCAAAAACATTCAGTACTTC,CAISDVDREAKNIQYF
TRBJ2-3,TRBV9,-,-,TGTGCCAGCAGCGTAGCGTCTAGCACAGATACGCAGTATTTT,CASSVASSTDTQYF